The sequence of this TCR beta chain was determined in a study of early T cells in non-severe SARS-CoV-2 infection. Study-level background: The chains were unpaired, and the sequenced material was bulk RNA from unsorted whole blood.

Unique molecular identifiers were added to individual cDNA molecules. TCRdb reprocessed the 5' RACE reads with MiXCR, giving one entry per CDR3 protein. The data contain 75,000 to 90,000 distinct CDR3 sequences, roughly 6% of them singletons. V gave up 2 bases and J gave up 2 bases; unmatched junction bases: 10. From germline, CDR1 is SGHRS and CDR2 YFSETQ. This CDR3 spans 17 amino acids. Only a few counts were recorded for this clonotype. The sequence derives from an adult who was a healthcare worker with PCR-confirmed SARS-CoV-2 infection or an uninfected control (not recorded which). Input material: whole blood. The chain employs TRBV5-1 and TRBJ2-1; 7 bases agree with TRBD2. CDR3 coding DNA: TGCGCCAGCAGCTTTGCCGCGGGAGTTAGGGCCTACAATGAGCAGTTCTTC. Its translation: CASSFAAGVRAYNEQFF.